The rows below give T cell receptor beta chains drawn from one sample of a study of cytomegalovirus exposure and HLA in healthy donors. Generated by immunoSEQ multiplex PCR, the TCRdb table keeps only in-frame clones and is missing some. The table shows about 160,000 clones, with 80% occurring only once. Input material: PBMCs. The receptors originated from a human donor in good health. The CDR3 runs from the conserved cysteine through the conserved F or W. The D gene is left open where the match is weak. Not every row has a clone size; where given, it reads once, few, many or a size class.

j_gene | v_gene | d_gene | len | abundance | CDR3aa | CDR3nt
TRBJ1-5 | TRBV6-6 | - | 13 | once | CASGRGAGQPQHF | TGTGCCAGCGGGAGGGGCGCGGGTCAGCCCCAGCATTTT
TRBJ1-2 | TRBV10-3 | - | 16 | - | CAISESEGGAFYGYTF | TGTGCCATCAGTGAGTCTGAGGGAGGAGCTTTCTATGGCTACACCTTC
TRBJ1-2 | TRBV6-1 | - | 15 | - | CASSEPGTTWRGYTF | TGTGCCAGCAGTGAACCCGGGACAACCTGGCGGGGCTACACCTTC
TRBJ2-7 | TRBV4-1 | - | 13 | - | CASSQDGSYEQYF | TGCGCCAGCAGCCAAGATGGGAGCTACGAGCAGTACTTC
TRBJ1-1 | TRBV28 | - | 15 | - | CASSPAGHPNTEAFF | TGTGCCAGCAGTCCTGCCGGACATCCGAACACTGAAGCTTTCTTT
TRBJ2-2 | TRBV27 | TRBD2 | 16 | - | CASSFSGGLFTGELFF | TGTGCCAGCAGTTTTAGCGGGGGGCTGTTCACCGGGGAGCTGTTTTTT
TRBJ1-4 | TRBV27 | - | 14 | - | CASSFTVENEKLFF | TGTGCCAGCAGTTTCACAGTAGAGAATGAAAAACTGTTTTTT
TRBJ2-2 | TRBV6-5 | TRBD2 | 15 | - | CASTYRRGGVGELFF | TGTGCCAGCACCTACCGGCGGGGGGGCGTCGGGGAGCTGTTTTTT
TRBJ2-1 | TRBV5-4 | TRBD2 | 15 | once | CASSLHAGGPNEQFF | TGTGCCAGCAGCTTGCATGCGGGGGGGCCCAATGAGCAGTTCTTC
TRBJ2-5 | TRBV7-6 | - | 15 | - | CASSLAGGAGETQYF | TGTGCCAGCAGCTTAGCGGGCGGTGCGGGAGAGACCCAGTACTTC
TRBJ1-1 | TRBV5-4 | - | 13 | - | CASSRDRHTEAFF | TGTGCCAGCAGCAGAGACAGGCACACTGAAGCTTTCTTT
TRBJ2-3 | TRBV2 | - | 16 | few | CASSQGLPRSTDTQYF | TGTGCCAGCAGTCAAGGACTGCCAAGAAGCACAGATACGCAGTATTTT
TRBJ1-1 | TRBV2 | - | 9 | few | CASKGEAFF | TGTGCCAGCAAGGGGGAAGCTTTCTTT
TRBJ1-2 | TRBV5-6 | - | 12 | few | CASSPQTGLRTF | TGTGCCAGCAGCCCCCAGACAGGTCTAAGGACCTTC
TRBJ1-6 | TRBV13 | TRBD1 | 19 | - | CASGLLGQGAASYNSPLHF | TGTGCCAGCGGCTTACTAGGTCAGGGGGCTGCATCCTATAATTCACCCCTCCACTTT
TRBJ1-5 | TRBV4-2 | - | 18 | once | CASSQERGVTGENQPQHF | TGTGCCAGCAGCCAAGAGAGGGGCGTGACGGGGGAAAATCAGCCCCAGCATTTT
TRBJ2-7 | TRBV19 | TRBD2 | 13 | - | CASSPSGGYEQYF | TGTGCCAGTAGCCCTTCGGGAGGCTACGAGCAGTACTTC